These T cell receptor beta chains were read from a single sample in a study of blood T cell repertoires in COVID-19. Clones were read by immunoSEQ multiplex PCR, and TCRdb kept only the in-frame ones, dropping some. The data contain roughly 230,000 clones, under 90% of them seen just once; the ten biggest clones take up about 3.3%. Sample: PBMCs or T cells enriched from blood (not recorded which). These TCRs come from a woman aged 55-75 years who had recovered from COVID-19. The CDR3 runs from the conserved cysteine through the conserved F or W. Each record gives: CDR3 DNA, CDR3 protein, V gene, D gene, clone size, J gene. The D gene is left open where the match is weak. Size tells how often a clone was seen (once, few, many) or the class of an expanded clone, and some rows leave it out.

CDR3 DNA: TGTGCCAGTAGTTCGACTAGCGGGGATTCAGATACGCAGTATTTT
CDR3 protein: CASSSTSGDSDTQYF
V gene: TRBV19
D gene: TRBD2
clone size: .
J gene: TRBJ2-3

CDR3 DNA: TGTGCCAGCAGCTTAATTCAACGCGTGTACGAGCAGTACTTC
CDR3 protein: CASSLIQRVYEQYF
V gene: TRBV11-2
D gene: .
clone size: few
J gene: TRBJ2-7

CDR3 DNA: TGTGCCAGCAGTAGAGCGGGGGACATTAAGTTCTTC
CDR3 protein: CASSRAGDIKFF
V gene: TRBV6-5
D gene: TRBD2
clone size: few
J gene: TRBJ2-1

CDR3 DNA: TGTGCCAGCAGTTACTCCAACTATGGCTACACCTTC
CDR3 protein: CASSYSNYGYTF
V gene: TRBV12-3/TRBV12-4
D gene: .
clone size: few
J gene: TRBJ1-2

CDR3 DNA: TGTGCCACCAGCAGTGACAATAGCAATCAGCCCCAGCATTTT
CDR3 protein: CATSSDNSNQPQHF
V gene: TRBV15
D gene: .
clone size: .
J gene: TRBJ1-5

CDR3 DNA: TGTGCCAGCTCACCACGGTTTGTAGGGGATAGCAATCAGCCCCAGCATTTT
CDR3 protein: CASSPRFVGDSNQPQHF
V gene: TRBV18
D gene: .
clone size: .
J gene: TRBJ1-5

CDR3 DNA: TGTGCCAGCAGCTCAGGGTATTTGAACACTGAAGCTTTCTTT
CDR3 protein: CASSSGYLNTEAFF
V gene: TRBV7-9
D gene: .
clone size: .
J gene: TRBJ1-1

CDR3 DNA: TGCGCCAGCAGCCAAGGAGGGGCTAGCGGGGGAAGGTCTGGGGCCAACGTCCTGACTTTC
CDR3 protein: CASSQGGASGGRSGANVLTF
V gene: TRBV4-3
D gene: TRBD2
clone size: .
J gene: TRBJ2-6

CDR3 DNA: TGTGCCAGCAGCCAAGATGTAGGACAGGGCAATCAGCCCCAGCATTTT
CDR3 protein: CASSQDVGQGNQPQHF
V gene: TRBV3-1/TRBV3-2
D gene: TRBD1
clone size: .
J gene: TRBJ1-5

CDR3 DNA: TGCGCCAGCAGCTTCGACAGGGTTGGGAATGAGCAGTTCTTC
CDR3 protein: CASSFDRVGNEQFF
V gene: TRBV5-1
D gene: TRBD1
clone size: once
J gene: TRBJ2-1

CDR3 DNA: TGTGCCAGCAGCAGGTTTGGTGGGGGCTACCTCTCGGCTTTCTTT
CDR3 protein: CASSRFGGGYLSAFF
V gene: TRBV7-9
D gene: .
clone size: .
J gene: TRBJ1-1

CDR3 DNA: TGTGCCAGTAGTATATCTAGCGTGACCAACTATGGCTACACCTTC
CDR3 protein: CASSISSVTNYGYTF
V gene: TRBV19
D gene: .
clone size: .
J gene: TRBJ1-2

CDR3 DNA: TGTGCCTGGAGTGAACATCAGGGGGGTGGCTACACCTTC
CDR3 protein: CAWSEHQGGGYTF
V gene: TRBV30
D gene: TRBD1
clone size: .
J gene: TRBJ1-2

CDR3 DNA: TGTGCCAGTAGCTTAGCGGGGGGGCTCGGTGAGCAGTTCTTC
CDR3 protein: CASSLAGGLGEQFF
V gene: TRBV19
D gene: TRBD2
clone size: medium-sized
J gene: TRBJ2-1

CDR3 DNA: TGTGCCAGCAGCTCAGAGACAGGGGTACGTTACTATGGCTACACCTTC
CDR3 protein: CASSSETGVRYYGYTF
V gene: TRBV7-9
D gene: TRBD1
clone size: .
J gene: TRBJ1-2

CDR3 DNA: TGTGCCAGCAGCTTCTTGGACAGGGGCTCCTATAATTCACCCCTCCACTTT
CDR3 protein: CASSFLDRGSYNSPLHF
V gene: TRBV11-2
D gene: TRBD1
clone size: .
J gene: TRBJ1-6

CDR3 DNA: TGTGCCAGTAACCCGACAGGGGGCTTGGCCCAGTACTTC
CDR3 protein: CASNPTGGLAQYF
V gene: TRBV19
D gene: TRBD1
clone size: .
J gene: TRBJ2-5

CDR3 DNA: TGTGCCTGGAGTGTACGAGACAGGGTTTTCTTC
CDR3 protein: CAWSVRDRVFF
V gene: TRBV30
D gene: TRBD1
clone size: .
J gene: TRBJ2-1

CDR3 DNA: TGTGCCACCAGTGCCCGGGGGGTTAATACGCAGTATTTT
CDR3 protein: CATSARGVNTQYF
V gene: TRBV24-1
D gene: TRBD2
clone size: few
J gene: TRBJ2-3

CDR3 DNA: TGTGCCAGCAGCTTGGACAGAAGCAATCAGCCCCAGCATTTT
CDR3 protein: CASSLDRSNQPQHF
V gene: TRBV5-4
D gene: .
clone size: .
J gene: TRBJ1-5

CDR3 DNA: TGTGCCAGCAGCAACGGAGACTCAGCCTACGAGCAGTACTTC
CDR3 protein: CASSNGDSAYEQYF
V gene: TRBV21-1
D gene: .
clone size: .
J gene: TRBJ2-7

CDR3 DNA: TGTGCCAGCAGTGAAGCGGCGGGAAGTAACTATGGCTACACCTTC
CDR3 protein: CASSEAAGSNYGYTF
V gene: TRBV6-1
D gene: .
clone size: .
J gene: TRBJ1-2

CDR3 DNA: TGCAGCGTTGTGCGAGGGTTTTCCTACAATGAGCAGTTCTTC
CDR3 protein: CSVVRGFSYNEQFF
V gene: TRBV29-1
D gene: .
clone size: .
J gene: TRBJ2-1

CDR3 DNA: TGTGCCAGCAGTTTTAATTACCGCGGGGGAGAATATAATTCACCCCTCCACTTT
CDR3 protein: CASSFNYRGGEYNSPLHF
V gene: TRBV27
D gene: .
clone size: .
J gene: TRBJ1-6

CDR3 DNA: TGTGCCAGCAGCAATACAGGGGGGAATGGCTACACCTTC
CDR3 protein: CASSNTGGNGYTF
V gene: TRBV6-2/TRBV6-3
D gene: TRBD1
clone size: .
J gene: TRBJ1-2

CDR3 DNA: TGCAGCGTTGTTCAGGGGGCGAGGGAGCAGTACTTC
CDR3 protein: CSVVQGAREQYF
V gene: TRBV29-1
D gene: TRBD1
clone size: .
J gene: TRBJ2-7

CDR3 DNA: TGCGCCAGCAGCTCCGACAGCTACGAGCAGTACTTC
CDR3 protein: CASSSDSYEQYF
V gene: TRBV5-1
D gene: .
clone size: .
J gene: TRBJ2-7

CDR3 DNA: TGTGCCAGCAGCTTAGTTAGGGCGGGGAGCGACCGCGCCAAAAACATTCAGTACTTC
CDR3 protein: CASSLVRAGSDRAKNIQYF
V gene: TRBV7-2
D gene: .
clone size: .
J gene: TRBJ2-4

CDR3 DNA: TGTGCCAGCAGCTCCCTCCCCCCGACTAGCGGATCGACCTCCTACGAGCAGTACTTC
CDR3 protein: CASSSLPPTSGSTSYEQYF
V gene: TRBV7-9
D gene: TRBD2
clone size: .
J gene: TRBJ2-7